The clone carrying this T cell receptor beta chain was seen many times. V was shortened by 5 bases and J by 1 base, with 6 bases between the two germline ends. Germline V CDR1 and CDR2: SGHRS, YFSETQ. The CDR3 contains 12 residues. The time point denotes: patch test 1, 2 weeks after DPC sensitization. The treatment: therapeutic diphenylcyclopropenone sensitization with weekly scalp DPC. TCRdb recomputed calls from the RACE reads with MiXCR, one row per CDR3 protein. The data contain roughly 380,000 distinct CDR3 sequences, roughly 5% of them singletons. The sample is drawn from a study of human T cells and chemical hapten exposure. Overall study context: Alopecia areata, totalis or universalis was found in mostly female patients.

J is TRBJ1-1 and V is TRBV5-1, with D unresolved. This TCR was recovered from a woman aged 50 to 60 with alopecia areata. Some clones in this sample may be carry-over from other donors' samples. The starting material was whole blood, obtained in connection with sensitization to the hapten diphenylcyclopropenone (DPC). CDR3 sequence (DNA): TGCGCCAGCAGGACGGGGAACACTGAAGCTTTCTTT. Residues: CASRTGNTEAFF. Filled out from reference TRBV5-1 and TRBJ1-1, the complete variable domain reads KAGVTQTPRYLIKTRGQQVTLSCSPISGHRSVSWYQQTPGQGLQFLFEYFSETQRNKGNFPGRFSGRQFSNSRSEMNVSTLELGDSALYLCASRTGNTEAFFGQGTRLTVV.